The 27 T cell receptor beta chains given below trace back to one sample, sequenced in a study of monozygotic twins with inflammatory bowel disease. TCRdb re-called the 5' RACE reads and shows each CDR3 protein once, DNA omitted. The sample data list approximately 160,000 distinct CDR3 sequences. Sequenced sample: blood. These receptors were collected from a human donor with ulcerative colitis or Crohn's disease, or a healthy co-twin of an affected twin (not recorded which).

The rearrangement uses TRBV7-9 and TRBJ2-1; with no DNA, the TCRdb D assignment of TRBD2 cannot be verified. This CDR3 comprises 16 residues. Germline V gene data show CDR1 as SEHNR and CDR2 as FQNEAQ (reference sequence). CDR3 region: CASSWDASGSNNEQFF.

V is TRBV27 and J is TRBJ2-7; the TCRdb call, TRBD2, lacks DNA for checking. This CDR3 has 16 amino acids. CDR1 and CDR2 from the germline V gene are MNHEY and SMNVEV (reference sequence). The CDR3: CASSLFAGGGSYEQYF.

This clonotype is classed as medium-sized (0.01 to 0.1%) by frequency. This CDR3 is CASSFPDRVNTEAFF. The chain uses TRBV5-1 and TRBJ1-1; TCRdb designates TRBD1, a call that cannot be tested without DNA. The CDR3 is 15 amino acids. Looked up from germline, CDR1 is SGHRS and CDR2 is YFSETQ. The complete variable domain, with remaining parts taken from reference TRBV5-1 and TRBJ1-1, reads KAGVTQTPRYLIKTRGQQVTLSCSPISGHRSVSWYQQTPGQGLQFLFEYFSETQRNKGNFPGRFSGRQFSNSRSEMNVSTLELGDSALYLCASSFPDRVNTEAFFGQGTRLTVV.

V gene TRBV21-1 combines with J gene TRBJ2-2; TCRdb selects TRBD1, and the lack of DNA leaves this call unchecked. TRBV21-1 is designated a pseudogene. CDR3 length: 19 amino acids. CDR3 sequence: CASSKEGKWTEKNTGELFF.

This CDR3 reads CASSPISQGTEAFF. V usage is TRBV7-7 and J usage is TRBJ1-1; no DNA is available, so the TRBD1 call from TCRdb remains unchecked. The germline V gene encodes CDR1 SSHAT and CDR2 FNYEAQ (reference sequence). CDR3 size: 14 residues.

The chain has TRBV7-7 and TRBJ2-5; lacking DNA, the TRBD2 call made by TCRdb goes unchecked. CDR3 size: 14 residues. The germline V gene encodes CDR1 SSHAT and CDR2 FNYEAQ (reference sequence). This chain's CDR3 is CATRGSGIGETQYF.

The rearrangement links TRBV12-3 or TRBV12-4 to TRBJ1-1. CDR3 length: 14 residues. This CDR3 reads CASSLVLLNTEAFF.

The chain has TRBV7-9 and TRBJ2-2. CDR1 SEHNR and CDR2 FQNEAQ come from the germline V gene (reference sequence). CDR3 length: 14 residues. The CDR3 region is CASSFALTPGELFF.

J is TRBJ2-1 and V is TRBV18; no DNA is available, so the TRBD2 call from TCRdb remains unchecked. Germline V gene lookup returns CDR1 KGHSH and CDR2 LQKENI. This CDR3 is built from 14 residues. CDR3 amino acids: CASSPLLGGNEQFF.

The chain uses TRBV4-1 and TRBJ1-5; TCRdb outputs TRBD1, but without DNA this stays unchecked. The CDR3 sequence is 15 residues long. Germline CDR1 reads MGHRA; CDR2 reads YSYEKL. The chain's CDR3 is CASSQEGVGNQPQHF.

The V and J genes are TRBV7-9 and TRBJ2-3; the TCRdb call, TRBD1, lacks DNA for checking. The CDR3 has 15 residues. CDR1 and CDR2 (germline): SEHNR, FQNEAQ (reference sequence). CDR3 in amino acids: CASSPRDRRPDTQYF.

This chain uses TRBV12-3 or TRBV12-4 with TRBJ2-7. This CDR3 has 12 amino acids. The CDR3 loop is CASSLGRGEQYF.

The chain is built from TRBV9 and TRBJ2-2; TCRdb returns TRBD1, unconfirmable since there is no DNA. CDR1 and CDR2 (germline): SGDLS, YYNGEE. The CDR3 has 15 amino acids. CDR3 protein: CASSDRQANTGELFF.

J is TRBJ1-1 and V is TRBV20-1; TCRdb selects TRBD1, and the lack of DNA leaves this call unchecked. Germline V gives CDR1 DFQATT, CDR2 SNEGSKA (reference sequence). There are 13 residues in the CDR3. This CDR3 is CSARRGSHTEAFF.

This rearrangement joins TRBV10-3 to TRBJ2-2; as DNA is missing, the TRBD2 call by TCRdb cannot be tested. Germline V CDR1 and CDR2: ENHRY, SYGVKD. This CDR3 has 16 residues. The CDR3 loop is CAISSKESGNTGELFF.

The V call is TRBV29-1, the J call TRBJ1-1. This CDR3 contains 12 residues. Germline values: CDR1 SQVTM, CDR2 ANQGSEA. The CDR3 region is CSVSALNTEAFF.

The chain combines TRBV6-1 with TRBJ2-3; TCRdb indicates TRBD1, and absent DNA this call remains unverified. Germline V gene sequence: CDR1 MNHNS, CDR2 SASEGT. The CDR3 runs to 16 residues. The CDR3 protein is CAAVRRGGPVTDTQYF.

J is TRBJ1-6 and V is TRBV18. Per the germline V gene, CDR1 is KGHSH and CDR2 is LQKENI. The CDR3 covers 16 residues. This CDR3 is CASSPRTGPNNSPLHF.

The rearrangement uses TRBV5-1 and TRBJ2-7; TCRdb returns TRBD1, unconfirmable since there is no DNA. This CDR3 contains 15 residues. Germline V lookup: CDR1 SGHRS, CDR2 YFSETQ. CDR3 sequence: CASSLAPAGPYEQYF. Using reference TRBV5-1 and TRBJ2-7 for the parts outside the CDR3, the full variable domain is KAGVTQTPRYLIKTRGQQVTLSCSPISGHRSVSWYQQTPGQGLQFLFEYFSETQRNKGNFPGRFSGRQFSNSRSEMNVSTLELGDSALYLCASSLAPAGPYEQYFGPGTRLTVT.

This chain uses TRBV19 with TRBJ2-7. Germline V gene data show CDR1 as LNHDA and CDR2 as SQIVND (reference sequence). The CDR3 runs to 11 residues. CDR3: CASSGTYEQYF.

This chain connects TRBV28 to TRBJ2-7; the TRBD1 assignment by TCRdb is unverifiable without DNA. In germline, CDR1 is MDHEN, CDR2 SYDVKM. The CDR3 runs to 14 residues. CDR3 in amino acids: CASSTAGTSYEQYF.

The rearrangement links TRBV19 to TRBJ2-6; the TCRdb call, TRBD2, lacks DNA for checking. Germline assignment: CDR1 LNHDA and CDR2 SQIVND (reference sequence). This CDR3 comprises 15 residues. CDR3 loop: CASSTKAGGANVLTF.

V and J are TRBV7-2 and TRBJ2-2; TCRdb returns TRBD1, unconfirmable since there is no DNA. The CDR3 contains 15 residues. Germline assignment: CDR1 SGHTA and CDR2 FQGNSA. The CDR3 here is CASSSSQPGTGELFF.

The chain combines TRBV27 with TRBJ1-6. The CDR3 runs 12 residues. Per the germline V gene, CDR1 is MNHEY and CDR2 is SMNVEV (reference sequence). The CDR3 region is CASSLYGSPLHF.

The V call is TRBV20-1, the J call TRBJ2-1. There are 13 residues in the CDR3. CDR1 is DFQATT and CDR2 is SNEGSKA in the germline V gene (reference sequence). Here the CDR3 reads CSVTGSHINEQFF.

This chain joins TRBV6-5 and TRBJ2-3. The germline V gene has CDR1 MNHEY and CDR2 SVGAGI. The CDR3 is made up of 14 amino acids. The CDR3 sequence: CATELLAELHTQYF.

The V gene is TRBV27, the J gene TRBJ2-2; lacking DNA, the TRBD1 call made by TCRdb goes unchecked. Germline V lookup: CDR1 MNHEY, CDR2 SMNVEV (reference sequence). The CDR3 contains 15 residues. This CDR3 reads CASSLSRQDTGELFF.